What follows describes a single T cell receptor beta chain. Germline values: CDR1 MNHEY, CDR2 SVGAGI. The V end was cut by 7 bases, the J end by 6 bases, with 22 bases between. This CDR3 is built from 15 residues. A quantity of roughly 0.5 to 1 ug RNA underwent reverse transcription using random hexamers. It was immunoSEQ multiplex PCR that amplified TCR beta CDR3 across 54 Vbeta and 13 Jbeta. TCRdb passed the immunoSEQ multiplex PCR reads through MiXCR, listing each CDR3 protein once. The table lists about 82,000 distinct CDR3 sequences, about 96% of them singletons. The source of the sample is a study of CD8 T cells in Susac syndrome.

The sequenced sample consisted of CD8+ T cells from PBMCs. The chain links TRBV6-5 to TRBJ2-7; tentatively, D is TRBD2 (5 bases). This TCR came from a human donor with Susac syndrome. CDR3 nucleotides: TGTGCCAGCACCTATCAGAGGGCTGGGGATGGCGAGCAGTACTTC. Protein sequence: CASTYQRAGDGEQYF.